Included here is one T cell receptor beta chain sequence, with context. The data originate from a study of blood T cell repertoires in COVID-19. The germline V gene encodes CDR1 MDHEN and CDR2 SYDVKM. Trimming pared 7 bases from V and 0 bases from J, leaving 15 bases between. The CDR3 is 16 amino acids. Sequencing used immunoSEQ multiplex PCR; TCRdb keeps in-frame clones, though not all of them. The profile covers around 320,000 clones, with about 91% appearing a single time and more than 6.5% taken by the ten largest. Source material: peripheral blood. The clonotype was recovered from a woman in her 30s who had recovered from COVID-19. The chain recombines TRBV28 with TRBJ2-2, with D tentatively TRBD1 (6 bases). CDR3 sequence: CASTDGQIPNTGELFF. Written as DNA, the CDR3 is TGTGCCAGCACCGACGGACAGATACCGAACACCGGGGAGCTGTTTTTT. Together with reference TRBV28 and TRBJ2-2, the CDR3 gives the full variable domain: DVKVTQSSRYLVKRTGEKVFLECVQDMDHENMFWYRQDPGLGLRLIYFSYDVKMKEKGDIPEGYSVSREKKERFSLILESASTNQTSMYLCASTDGQIPNTGELFFGEGSRLTVL.